In its sample, the clone carrying this T cell receptor (beta chain) was seen once. The antigen remains unidentified. Germline lookup yields CDR1 SNHLY and CDR2 FYNNEI. V dropped 1 base and J dropped 4 bases, with 7 bases sitting between them. The CDR3 sequence is 14 residues long. The data originate from a study of cytomegalovirus exposure and HLA in healthy donors. Study-level points and caveats: Available immune exposure information was restricted to CMV serostatus only. Most TCR beta V segments were productive about 87% or about 30% of the time in an earlier analysis. Reported findings show TCR beta sequences accurately forecast HLA-A and HLA-B alleles in most subjects.

The PCR had 60 Vbeta and 13 Jbeta primers. Authors' data handling: Roughly 10 million shared chains were among around 80 million unique TCR beta chains counted in a later analysis. Profiled with immunoSEQ multiplex PCR; TCRdb holds only in-frame clones, not every one. V, J and clone size were drawn from that table, and D and trimming were deduced from the DNA. The data contain about 140,000 clones, 70% of them singletons. The V and J genes are TRBV2 and TRBJ1-4, with D maybe TRBD1 (6 bases). The TCR sequence derives from a woman in her thirties in good health and CMV-seronegative. Material for sequencing was PBMCs. CDR3 residues: CASSEGRGNEKLFF. The CDR3 DNA sequence: TGTGCCAGCAGTGAAGGCAGGGGTAATGAAAAACTGTTTTTT.